The rows below give T cell receptor beta chains drawn from one sample of a study of blood T cell repertoires in COVID-19. The data were produced by immunoSEQ multiplex PCR, yet TCRdb's version contains in-frame clones alone and is incomplete. The sample holds roughly 250,000 clones, approximately 88% seen once. The sample was PBMCs or T cells enriched from blood (not recorded which). These receptors were taken from a woman in her thirties or forties with acute COVID-19. The CDR3 runs from the conserved cysteine through the conserved F or W. The D gene is left open where the match is weak. Size tells how often a clone was seen (once, few, many) or the class of an expanded clone, and some rows leave it out.

v_gene: TRBV27
d_gene: TRBD1
abundance: .
j_gene: TRBJ2-7
CDR3nt: TGTGCCAGCAGTAGGACAGGGGGAGGGGGGGAGCAGTACTTC
CDR3aa: CASSRTGGGGEQYF

v_gene: TRBV5-1
d_gene: .
abundance: once
j_gene: TRBJ2-2
CDR3nt: TGCGCCAGCAGCTTTACAGCGAACACCGGGGAGCTGTTTTTT
CDR3aa: CASSFTANTGELFF

v_gene: TRBV13
d_gene: .
abundance: .
j_gene: TRBJ2-5
CDR3nt: TGTGCCAGCAGCTCGGCAGGAGGGGACCAGTACTTC
CDR3aa: CASSSAGGDQYF

v_gene: TRBV5-4
d_gene: .
abundance: .
j_gene: TRBJ1-5
CDR3nt: TGTGCCAGCAGCCAGGGCAATCAGCCCCAGCATTTT
CDR3aa: CASSQGNQPQHF

v_gene: TRBV27
d_gene: .
abundance: .
j_gene: TRBJ2-5
CDR3nt: TGTGCCAGCAGTTTAACTGGGCCCCAAGAGACCCAGTACTTC
CDR3aa: CASSLTGPQETQYF

v_gene: TRBV10-3
d_gene: .
abundance: .
j_gene: TRBJ1-1
CDR3nt: TGTGCCATCAGTGAATCCACGGGCACTGAAGCTTTCTTT
CDR3aa: CAISESTGTEAFF

v_gene: TRBV7-8
d_gene: .
abundance: .
j_gene: TRBJ1-4
CDR3nt: TGTGCCAGCAGCCGACGACAGTGGAATGAAAAACTGTTTTTT
CDR3aa: CASSRRQWNEKLFF

v_gene: TRBV5-1
d_gene: .
abundance: .
j_gene: TRBJ1-4
CDR3nt: TGCGCCAGCAGCTCAAGACAGACCAATGAAAAACTGTTTTTT
CDR3aa: CASSSRQTNEKLFF

v_gene: TRBV3-1/TRBV3-2
d_gene: .
abundance: .
j_gene: TRBJ1-6
CDR3nt: TGTGCCAGCAGCCAACATGATAATTCACCCCTCCACTTT
CDR3aa: CASSQHDNSPLHF

v_gene: TRBV30
d_gene: .
abundance: .
j_gene: TRBJ1-2
CDR3nt: TGTGCCTGGAACCTCCAACTAGGGGGTTTAGGGGGCTACACCTTC
CDR3aa: CAWNLQLGGLGGYTF

v_gene: TRBV19
d_gene: TRBD2
abundance: .
j_gene: TRBJ2-5
CDR3nt: TGTGCCAGTAGCAGACTAGCGGAGGAGACCCAGTACTTC
CDR3aa: CASSRLAEETQYF

v_gene: TRBV18
d_gene: .
abundance: .
j_gene: TRBJ2-5
CDR3nt: TGTGCCAGCTCACCGCCGGGCCGGGGATGGGAAGAGACCCAGTACTTC
CDR3aa: CASSPPGRGWEETQYF

v_gene: TRBV10-3
d_gene: TRBD2
abundance: .
j_gene: TRBJ2-3
CDR3nt: TGTGCCATCAGTACGGATAGCGGGAGGGCCACAGATACGCAGTATTTT
CDR3aa: CAISTDSGRATDTQYF

v_gene: TRBV24-1
d_gene: .
abundance: .
j_gene: TRBJ2-5
CDR3nt: TGTGCCACCAGTGATTTCGGGTCAGAGACCCAGTACTTC
CDR3aa: CATSDFGSETQYF

v_gene: TRBV27
d_gene: .
abundance: few
j_gene: TRBJ1-2
CDR3nt: TGTGCCAGCAGTGCCCAGGACAGCCGTTGGGGCTACACCTTC
CDR3aa: CASSAQDSRWGYTF

v_gene: TRBV4-1
d_gene: TRBD1
abundance: once
j_gene: TRBJ1-2
CDR3nt: TGCGCCAGCAGCCGAGAAGAACAGGGGGGAGTGGTCTATGGCTACACCTTC
CDR3aa: CASSREEQGGVVYGYTF

v_gene: TRBV9
d_gene: TRBD1
abundance: .
j_gene: TRBJ1-2
CDR3nt: TGTGCCAGCAGCTTAGGGGGCGATGACTATGGCTACACCTTC
CDR3aa: CASSLGGDDYGYTF

v_gene: TRBV5-4
d_gene: TRBD1
abundance: .
j_gene: TRBJ1-3
CDR3nt: TGTGCCAGCAGCCCAGGACAGGGCTCTGGAAACACCATATATTTT
CDR3aa: CASSPGQGSGNTIYF